The 7 T cell receptor beta chains presented below share a single source sample, sequenced in a study of T cell responses to AZD1222 COVID-19 vaccine. Produced via immunoSEQ multiplex PCR; TCRdb's table is partial and in-frame only. Of 150,000 to 200,000 clones in the sample, 85% to 95% were seen once. The sample was peripheral blood, taken on day 0 of AZD1222 vaccination. The receptors shown here come from an adult in good health.

The chain combines TRBV3-1 (or the pseudogene TRBV3-2) with TRBJ1-1, with a weak D call TRBD1 (5 bases). V lost 1 base, J lost 1 base, and 10 bases lay in between. CDR1 and CDR2 from the germline V gene are LGHDT and YNNKEL (reference sequence). The CDR3 totals 15 residues. CDR3 sequence: CASSQVGGGNTEAFF. CDR3 sequence (DNA): TGTGCCAGCAGCCAAGTCGGTGGGGGGAACACTGAAGCTTTCTTT.

The rearrangement joins TRBV11-2 to TRBJ2-3; D gene uncertain. Trimming removed 5 bases from V and 1 base from J, with 13 bases in between. This CDR3 region has 15 residues. Germline V gene data show CDR1 as SGHAT and CDR2 as FQNNGV. CDR3 sequence: CASSPTPKGTDTQYF. The CDR3, as DNA: TGTGCCAGCAGCCCCACCCCTAAAGGCACAGATACGCAGTATTTT.

A single count supports this clone. The chain employs TRBV18 and TRBJ2-3; 10 nucleotides agree with TRBD2. The CDR3 has 16 residues. V lost 0 bases to trimming and J lost 3 bases; unmatched junction nucleotides: 3. CDR1 is KGHSH and CDR2 is LQKENI in the germline V gene. CDR3 coding DNA: TGTGCCAGCTCACCACCGAGAGCGGGAGGGACAGATACGCAGTATTTT. It translates to CASSPPRAGGTDTQYF.

The chain carries TRBV19 and TRBJ2-7, with 7 bases that match TRBD2. Germline CDR1 is LNHDA and CDR2 is SQIVND (reference sequence). The junction had 4 bases not matched to a gene; V was cut back by 3 bases and J by 2 bases. The CDR3 covers 14 residues. This CDR3 reads CASSIRGVAYEQYF. The CDR3 DNA reads as TGTGCCAGTAGTATCCGGGGGGTTGCCTACGAGCAGTACTTC.

CDR3 DNA: TGTGCCAGTAGTATTCGACTCACGGACTATGGCTACACCTTC. Translation: CASSIRLTDYGYTF. The chain is built from TRBV19 and TRBJ1-2; D remains unclear. Germline values: CDR1 LNHDA, CDR2 SQIVND (reference sequence). The V gene lost 3 bases and the J gene lost 3 bases, with 11 bases spanning the gap. The CDR3 contains 14 residues. Full variable domain (outside the CDR3, taken from reference TRBV19 and TRBJ1-2): DGGITQSPKYLFRKEGQNVTLSCEQNLNHDAMYWYRQDPGQGLRLIYYSQIVNDFQKGDIAEGYSVSREKKESFPLTVTSAQKNPTAFYLCASSIRLTDYGYTFGSGTRLTVV.

The chain couples TRBV18 to TRBJ2-1, with TRBD2 matching over 10 bases. Germline V gives CDR1 KGHSH, CDR2 LQKENI. The CDR3 contains 15 residues. V lost 5 bases to trimming and J lost 10 bases; unmatched junction nucleotides: 11. Written as DNA, the CDR3 is TGTGCCAGCTCAGCCGAAGCGGGAGGGCTAGGCGAGCAGTTCTTC. Protein: CASSAEAGGLGEQFF.

This clone has a single count. J is TRBJ2-3 and V is TRBV19, with 13 positions matching TRBD2. Trimming removed 7 bases from V and 4 bases from J; junction bases left unmatched: 14. The CDR3 is 18 amino acids. Germline loops: CDR1 LNHDA, CDR2 SQIVND (reference sequence). CDR3 sequence: CASTPLAGGPVVPDTQYF. The CDR3, as DNA: TGTGCCAGTACCCCACTAGCGGGGGGGCCTGTTGTTCCAGATACGCAGTATTTT. Combining the CDR3 with reference TRBV19 and TRBJ2-3 gives the whole variable domain DGGITQSPKYLFRKEGQNVTLSCEQNLNHDAMYWYRQDPGQGLRLIYYSQIVNDFQKGDIAEGYSVSREKKESFPLTVTSAQKNPTAFYLCASTPLAGGPVVPDTQYFGPGTRLTVL.